The 2 T cell receptor beta chains in this list originate from one sample, sequenced in a study of OX40 agonist ivuxolimab in advanced cancers. Method: immunoSEQ multiplex PCR; TCRdb's copy keeps in-frame clones and lacks some. The table lists roughly 23,000 clones, 83% of them singletons. Sequenced here: CD4+ or CD8+ T cells sorted from blood, sampled in a trial of the OX40 agonist ivuxolimab. All receptors derive from an adult with an advanced solid tumor such as melanoma, head and neck, liver or kidney cancer.

The rearrangement links TRBV7-9 to TRBJ1-5; no reliable D call. V lost 3 bases to trimming and J lost 4 bases, with 4 bases between them. Germline lookup yields CDR1 SEHNR and CDR2 FQNEAQ (reference sequence). The length of the CDR3 is 12 residues. The CDR3 nucleotides are TGTGCCAGCAGCTTTGGGAATCAGCCCCAGCATTTT. This encodes CASSFGNQPQHF.

This chain joins TRBV4-1 and TRBJ1-2, with no clear D. CDR1 and CDR2 (germline): MGHRA, YSYEKL. CDR3 length: 15 residues. The V end was cut by 0 bases, the J end by 4 bases, with 12 bases between. As DNA, the CDR3 is TGCGCCAGCAGCCAAGATGGAGCAACCGGCTATGGCTACACCTTC. It is translated as CASSQDGATGYGYTF.